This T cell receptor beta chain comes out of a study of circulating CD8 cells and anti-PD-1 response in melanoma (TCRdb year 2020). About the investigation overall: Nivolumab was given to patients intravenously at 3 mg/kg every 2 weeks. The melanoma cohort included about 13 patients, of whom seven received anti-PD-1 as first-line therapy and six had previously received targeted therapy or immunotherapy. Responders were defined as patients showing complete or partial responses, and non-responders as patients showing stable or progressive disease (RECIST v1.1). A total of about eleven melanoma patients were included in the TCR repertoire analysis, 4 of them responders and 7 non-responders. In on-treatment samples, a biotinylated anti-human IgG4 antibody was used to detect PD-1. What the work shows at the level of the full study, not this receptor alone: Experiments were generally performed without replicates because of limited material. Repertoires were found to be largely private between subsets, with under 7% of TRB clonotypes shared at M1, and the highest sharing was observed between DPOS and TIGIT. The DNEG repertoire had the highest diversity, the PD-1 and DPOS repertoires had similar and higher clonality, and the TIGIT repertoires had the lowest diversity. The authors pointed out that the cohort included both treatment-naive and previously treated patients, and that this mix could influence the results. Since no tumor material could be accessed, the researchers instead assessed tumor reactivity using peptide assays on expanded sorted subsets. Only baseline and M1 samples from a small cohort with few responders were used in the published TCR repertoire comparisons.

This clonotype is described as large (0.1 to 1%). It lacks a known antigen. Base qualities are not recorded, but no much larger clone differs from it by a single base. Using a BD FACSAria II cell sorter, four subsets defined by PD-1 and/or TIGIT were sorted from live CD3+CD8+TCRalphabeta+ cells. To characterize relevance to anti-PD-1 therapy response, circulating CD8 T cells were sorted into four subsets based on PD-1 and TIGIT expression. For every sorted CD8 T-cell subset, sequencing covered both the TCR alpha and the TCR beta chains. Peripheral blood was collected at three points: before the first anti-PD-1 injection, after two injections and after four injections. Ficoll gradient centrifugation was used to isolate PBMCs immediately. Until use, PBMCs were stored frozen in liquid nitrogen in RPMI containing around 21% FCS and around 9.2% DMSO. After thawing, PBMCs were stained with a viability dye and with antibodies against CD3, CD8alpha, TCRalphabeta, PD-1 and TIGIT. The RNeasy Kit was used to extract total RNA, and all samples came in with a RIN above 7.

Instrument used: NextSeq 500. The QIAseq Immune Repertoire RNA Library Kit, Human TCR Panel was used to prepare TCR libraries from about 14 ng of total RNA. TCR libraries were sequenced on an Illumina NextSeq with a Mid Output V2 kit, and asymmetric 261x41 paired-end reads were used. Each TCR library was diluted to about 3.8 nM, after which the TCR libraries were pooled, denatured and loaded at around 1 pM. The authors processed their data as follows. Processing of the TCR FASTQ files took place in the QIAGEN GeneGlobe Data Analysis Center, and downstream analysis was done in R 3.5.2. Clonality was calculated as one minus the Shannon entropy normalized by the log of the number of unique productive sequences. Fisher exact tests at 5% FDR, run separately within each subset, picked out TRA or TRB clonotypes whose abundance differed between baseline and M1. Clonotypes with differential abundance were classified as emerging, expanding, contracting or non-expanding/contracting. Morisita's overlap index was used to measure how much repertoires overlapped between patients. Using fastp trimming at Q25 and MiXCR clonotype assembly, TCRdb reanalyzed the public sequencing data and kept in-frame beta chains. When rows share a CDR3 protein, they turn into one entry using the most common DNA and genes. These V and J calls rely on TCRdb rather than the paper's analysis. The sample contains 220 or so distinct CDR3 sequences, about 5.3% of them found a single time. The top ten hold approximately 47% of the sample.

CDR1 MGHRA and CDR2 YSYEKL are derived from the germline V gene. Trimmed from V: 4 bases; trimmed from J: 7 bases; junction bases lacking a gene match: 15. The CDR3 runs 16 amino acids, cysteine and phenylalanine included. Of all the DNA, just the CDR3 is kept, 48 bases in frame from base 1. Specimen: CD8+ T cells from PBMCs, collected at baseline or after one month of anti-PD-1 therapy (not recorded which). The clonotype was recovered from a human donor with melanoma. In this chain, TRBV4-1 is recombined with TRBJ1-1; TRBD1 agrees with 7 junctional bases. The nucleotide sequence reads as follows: TGCGCCAGCAGCCCCTATACTTCGACAGGGCGGATTGAAGCTTTCTTT. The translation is CASSPYTSTGRIEAFF.